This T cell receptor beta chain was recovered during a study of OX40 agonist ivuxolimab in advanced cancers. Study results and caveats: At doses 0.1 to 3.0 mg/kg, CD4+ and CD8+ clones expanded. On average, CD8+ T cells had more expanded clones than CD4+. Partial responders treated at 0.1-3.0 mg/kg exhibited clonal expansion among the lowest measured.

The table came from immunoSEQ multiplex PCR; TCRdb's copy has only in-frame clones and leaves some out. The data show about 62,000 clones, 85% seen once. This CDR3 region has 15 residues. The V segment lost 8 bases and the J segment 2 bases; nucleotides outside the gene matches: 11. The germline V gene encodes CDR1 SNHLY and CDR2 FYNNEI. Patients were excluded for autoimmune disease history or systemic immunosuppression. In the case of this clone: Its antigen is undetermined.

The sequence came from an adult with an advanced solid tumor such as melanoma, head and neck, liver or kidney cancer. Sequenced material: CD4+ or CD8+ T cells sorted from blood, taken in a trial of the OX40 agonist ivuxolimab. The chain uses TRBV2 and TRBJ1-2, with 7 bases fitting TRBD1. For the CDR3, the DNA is TGTGCCAGCTCCCCCAGGGGGACCACAAACTATGGCTACACCTTC. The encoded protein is CASSPRGTTNYGYTF. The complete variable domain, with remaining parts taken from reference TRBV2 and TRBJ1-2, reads EPEVTQTPSHQVTQMGQEVILRCVPISNHLYFYWYRQILGQKVEFLVSFYNNEISEKSEIFDDQFSVERPDGSNFTLKIRSTKLEDSAMYFCASSPRGTTNYGYTFGSGTRLTVV.